Detailed here is one T cell receptor beta chain. What it binds is not known. The sample originates from a study of shared clonotypes between healthy human individuals. Study-level results: Only blood was sampled, and tissue TCR repertoires likely differ from blood ones.

Each subset's genomic DNA was shared equally among a number of immunoSEQ plates. On ten immunoSEQ deep assay plates, unsorted PBMC DNA was sequenced. TCRdb's table, derived via immunoSEQ multiplex PCR, lists solely in-frame clones and lacks some. Among about half a million clones, approximately 84% were seen once, and the ten largest hold 10% to 15%. The germline V gene has CDR1 MGHRA and CDR2 YSYEKL. V trimming: 6 bases; J trimming: 3 bases; junction bases outside the gene matches: 11. The CDR3 contains 16 residues. This chain links TRBV4-1 with TRBJ2-1, with 7 bases aligning to TRBD2. The receptor comes from a woman between 40 and 55 years old in good health. Some clones in this sample may be carry-over from other donors' samples. The sample was PBMCs. The CDR3 nucleotides are TGCGCCAGCAGTGCCGGGAGGCTAGCTAACTACAATGAGCAGTTCTTC. Translated: CASSAGRLANYNEQFF.